This record concerns one T cell receptor (beta chain) sequence. The data originate from a study of PD-L1 blockade in urothelial cancer. The overall study: Samples came from 3 weeks, at the second dose, and 6 weeks into treatment. Reported median T cell count for blood samples was approximately 140,000.

Measured with immunoSEQ multiplex PCR; TCRdb has only the in-frame clones, and not every one. Of some 40,000 clones in the sample, 91% were seen once. Per germline, CDR1 MDHEN and CDR2 SYDVKM. Trimming took 1 base from V and 1 from J, leaving 5 bases between them. CDR3 length: 14 amino acids. Time point given: peripheral blood 6 weeks after treatment start. Sampling of each patient yielded between 1 and 8 specimens, collected pretreatment and on-treatment. The rearrangement links TRBV28 to TRBJ2-4, with a weak D call TRBD2 (5 bases). The receptor comes from an older man with urothelial cancer. Sequencing used PBMCs, obtained around atezolizumab (anti-PD-L1) treatment. Written as DNA, the CDR3 is TGTGCCAGCAGTTTATCGGGGGCCAAAAACATTCAGTACTTC. Protein product: CASSLSGAKNIQYF. The variable domain in full, with the rest retrieved from reference TRBV28 and TRBJ2-4, is DVKVTQSSRYLVKRTGEKVFLECVQDMDHENMFWYRQDPGLGLRLIYFSYDVKMKEKGDIPEGYSVSREKKERFSLILESASTNQTSMYLCASSLSGAKNIQYFGAGTRLSVL.